These T cell receptor beta chains were read from a single sample in a study of blood T cell repertoires in COVID-19. Some clones are missing from TCRdb's copy, which holds only in-frame ones; the method was immunoSEQ multiplex PCR. The sample holds hundreds of thousands of clones; approximately 80% are singletons and the top ten take 6.5% to 9.5%. Sample: peripheral blood. These TCRs come from a woman over 75 with COVID-19, enrolled during active disease. Each CDR3 is given with its conserved first and last residue. A D gene is named only where the DNA matches it firmly. Clone size appears in some rows only: once, few, many, or a class for an expanded clone.

size,D,V,J,CDR3,DNA
few,TRBD1,TRBV19,TRBJ1-5,CASTRTGSNQPQHF,TGTGCCAGTACCAGGACAGGGTCCAATCAGCCCCAGCATTTT
.,TRBD2,TRBV5-6,TRBJ2-3,CASSRLAGYSTDTQYF,TGTGCCAGCAGCCGACTAGCGGGGTATAGCACAGATACGCAGTATTTT
.,TRBD2,TRBV7-2,TRBJ2-7,CASSYQGLAVYEQYF,TGTGCCAGCAGTTACCAGGGACTAGCGGTCTACGAGCAGTACTTC
.,TRBD2,TRBV9,TRBJ2-1,CASSAVAGTYNEQFF,TGTGCCAGCAGCGCCGTAGCGGGAACCTACAATGAGCAGTTCTTC
.,TRBD1,TRBV6-6,TRBJ2-7,CASSDGTGRIEQYF,TGTGCCAGCAGTGACGGGACAGGGAGGATCGAGCAGTACTTC
.,.,TRBV6-1,TRBJ1-5,CASSEPSSYQPQHF,TGTGCCAGCAGTGAACCATCAAGCTATCAGCCCCAGCATTTT
few,.,TRBV28,TRBJ2-2,CASTANTGELFF,TGTGCCAGCACAGCGAACACCGGGGAGCTGTTTTTT
.,.,TRBV28,TRBJ1-5,CASSSQGHLSAQHF,TGTGCCAGCAGTTCCCAGGGACATCTATCAGCCCAGCATTTT
.,.,TRBV19,TRBJ1-2,CASSIMVAGYHGYTF,TGTGCCAGTAGTATTATGGTGGCAGGGTACCACGGCTACACCTTC
.,.,TRBV11-2,TRBJ1-4,CASSYPLKARVGEKLFF,TGTGCCAGCAGCTACCCCTTGAAGGCCAGGGTCGGGGAAAAACTGTTTTTT
.,TRBD1,TRBV4-2,TRBJ1-3,CASSGQGTGNTIYF,TGTGCCAGCAGCGGACAGGGGACTGGAAACACCATATATTTT
.,TRBD1,TRBV6-5,TRBJ1-2,CASSLQGAVGYTF,TGTGCCAGCAGTTTACAGGGGGCTGTAGGCTACACCTTC
.,TRBD2,TRBV19,TRBJ2-2,CASCRTSTGTGELFF,TGTGCCAGCTGCCGGACTAGCACGGGAACCGGGGAGCTGTTTTTT
.,.,TRBV6-6,TRBJ2-7,CASSYWGAYEQYF,TGTGCCAGCAGTTACTGGGGAGCCTACGAGCAGTACTTC
.,.,TRBV7-9,TRBJ2-7,CASSLQGVTYEQYF,TGTGCCAGCAGCTTACAAGGGGTTACCTACGAGCAGTACTTC
.,.,TRBV13,TRBJ1-4,CASSLGQSFPTNEKLFF,TGTGCCAGCAGCTTAGGACAGAGTTTTCCAACTAATGAAAAACTGTTTTTT
.,TRBD2,TRBV18,TRBJ2-1,CASSTRTSGDYNEQFF,TGTGCCAGCTCAACCCGGACTAGCGGGGACTACAATGAGCAGTTCTTC
once,.,TRBV19,TRBJ1-5,CASSTSWGLQGQPQHF,TGTGCCAGTAGTACCTCTTGGGGGTTACAGGGTCAGCCCCAGCATTTT
.,TRBD1,TRBV5-4,TRBJ1-6,CASSLAVAGGFRNSPLHF,TGTGCCAGCAGCTTGGCCGTCGCAGGGGGCTTCCGTAATTCACCCCTCCACTTT
.,.,TRBV6-5,TRBJ2-7,CASRGQGGWYEQYF,TGTGCCAGCAGGGGTCAGGGAGGATGGTACGAGCAGTACTTC
.,.,TRBV5-1,TRBJ1-1,CASSSTLARQANAMAEAFF,TGCGCCAGCAGCTCTACGCTCGCACGACAGGCCAACGCTATGGCTGAAGCTTTCTTT
.,.,TRBV5-6,TRBJ1-4,CASSLYSLGGEKLFF,TGTGCCAGCAGCTTGTATTCCCTCGGTGGTGAAAAACTGTTTTTT
once,.,TRBV6-6,TRBJ2-3,CASSLRPGFDTQYF,TGTGCCAGCAGCTTACGACCAGGATTCGATACGCAGTATTTT
.,.,TRBV18,TRBJ1-4,CASSPGLQAPNEKLFF,TGTGCCAGCTCACCGGGACTGCAGGCTCCTAATGAAAAACTGTTTTTT
.,.,TRBV6-5,TRBJ2-7,CASSYSYQTYEQYF,TGTGCCAGCAGTTACTCGTATCAGACCTACGAGCAGTACTTC
few,TRBD1,TRBV5-3,TRBJ1-5,CARSRQGVNQPQHF,TGTGCCAGAAGCAGACAGGGAGTAAACCAGCCCCAGCATTTT
few,TRBD2,TRBV6-2/TRBV6-3,TRBJ2-7,CASSYPGLACF,TGTGCCAGCAGTTACCCGGGACTAGCCTGTTTC
.,.,TRBV2,TRBJ1-4,CASSRTATNEKLFF,TGTGCCAGCAGTCGGACAGCAACTAATGAAAAACTGTTTTTT
.,TRBD1,TRBV27,TRBJ2-4,CASSSPQGALAKNIQYF,TGTGCCAGCAGTTCCCCCCAGGGGGCCCTAGCCAAAAACATTCAGTACTTC
.,.,TRBV4-1,TRBJ2-1,CASSQVQLRSYNEQFF,TGCGCCAGCAGCCAAGTACAGCTCCGATCCTACAATGAGCAGTTCTTC
.,TRBD1,TRBV7-3,TRBJ2-5,CASSLTGTGVETQYF,TGTGCCAGCAGCTTAACCGGGACAGGGGTCGAGACCCAGTACTTC
.,.,TRBV5-1,TRBJ1-3,CASSYSLFSGNTIYF,TGCGCCAGCAGCTATAGCCTATTCTCTGGAAACACCATATATTTT
.,.,TRBV28,TRBJ2-7,CASSYGSTYEQYF,TGTGCCAGCAGTTACGGGTCCACCTACGAGCAGTACTTC
.,.,TRBV5-6,TRBJ1-2,CASSLDKLGAGYTF,TGTGCCAGCAGCTTGGACAAATTAGGGGCTGGCTACACCTTC
.,.,TRBV9,TRBJ2-2,CASNRGLNTGELFF,TGTGCCAGCAATAGGGGATTGAACACCGGGGAGCTGTTTTTT
once,.,TRBV18,TRBJ1-4,CASSPLATNEKLFF,TGTGCCAGCTCACCCCTAGCGACTAATGAAAAACTGTTTTTT
few,.,TRBV5-1,TRBJ2-7,CASSLETSEQYF,TGCGCCAGCAGCTTGGAAACAAGCGAGCAGTACTTC
.,TRBD1,TRBV18,TRBJ2-7,CASSLRQGETTTTSSRYF,TGTGCCAGCTCCCTGAGACAGGGGGAGACCACTACTACGAGCAGTCGGTACTTC
.,.,TRBV12-3/TRBV12-4,TRBJ1-5,CASSRDNQPQHF,TGTGCCAGCAGCCGCGACAATCAGCCCCAGCATTTT
.,TRBD2,TRBV28,TRBJ2-1,CASSSFSGRARNEQFF,TGTGCCAGCAGTTCTTTCAGCGGGAGGGCTCGAAATGAGCAGTTCTTC
.,TRBD1,TRBV15,TRBJ1-1,CATSRTGYTEAFF,TGTGCCACCAGCAGGACAGGGTACACTGAAGCTTTCTTT
.,.,TRBV6-5,TRBJ1-1,CASSYSQARNTEAFF,TGTGCCAGCAGTTACTCACAGGCGAGGAACACTGAAGCTTTCTTT
.,.,TRBV5-1,TRBJ2-5,CASNRPDIDETQYF,TGCGCCAGCAACCGACCCGACATCGACGAGACCCAGTACTTC
.,.,TRBV7-2,TRBJ1-2,CASSLRQVPGYTF,TGTGCCAGCAGCCTCCGACAGGTTCCTGGCTACACCTTC
.,TRBD2,TRBV15,TRBJ2-1,CATSRVTSGRAGGEQFF,TGTGCCACCAGCAGAGTTACAAGCGGGAGGGCCGGGGGTGAGCAGTTCTTC
.,.,TRBV7-3,TRBJ2-7,CASSLTTAHEQYF,TGTGCCAGCAGCTTAACGACAGCCCACGAGCAGTACTTC
.,.,TRBV27,TRBJ2-6,CASRPTYPGANVLTF,TGTGCCAGCAGGCCAACTTACCCTGGGGCCAACGTCCTGACTTTC
.,TRBD2,TRBV6-4,TRBJ2-1,CASSDSLLAGESNEQFF,TGTGCCAGCAGTGACTCCCTTCTAGCGGGAGAGAGTAATGAGCAGTTCTTC
.,.,TRBV20-1,TRBJ1-1,CSASPQGNLMYTEAFF,TGCAGTGCTAGTCCCCAGGGGAACCTAATGTACACTGAAGCTTTCTTT
.,.,TRBV11-1,TRBJ1-1,CASSNRGRVNTEAFF,TGTGCCAGCAGCAATAGGGGCAGGGTGAACACTGAAGCTTTCTTT
.,TRBD2,TRBV10-3,TRBJ2-1,CAISPGLAGDEQFF,TGTGCCATCAGCCCCGGACTAGCGGGGGATGAGCAGTTCTTC
.,.,TRBV2,TRBJ1-4,CASLSQGITNEKLFF,TGTGCCAGCCTAAGTCAGGGAATCACTAATGAAAAACTGTTTTTT
.,.,TRBV5-6,TRBJ1-4,CASSLGGIGEKLFF,TGTGCCAGCAGCTTAGGAGGGATTGGTGAAAAACTGTTTTTT
.,TRBD1,TRBV5-1,TRBJ2-7,CASSRNLDRGSEQYF,TGCGCCAGCAGCCGAAACCTAGACAGGGGAAGCGAGCAGTACTTC
.,.,TRBV6-2/TRBV6-3,TRBJ1-5,CASSYVDQPQHF,TGTGCCAGCAGTTACGTAGATCAGCCCCAGCATTTT
.,.,TRBV11-2,TRBJ2-3,CASSSADTQYF,TGTGCCAGCAGTTCCGCAGATACGCAGTATTTT
once,TRBD1,TRBV11-2,TRBJ2-7,CASSSRQGLSYEQYF,TGTGCCAGCAGCTCCCGACAGGGGCTATCCTACGAGCAGTACTTC
.,TRBD1,TRBV10-3,TRBJ2-7,CATRGTGRTYEQYF,TGTGCCACCAGGGGGACAGGGCGGACCTACGAGCAGTACTTC